These 24 T cell receptor beta chains came from one sample sequenced in a study of vaccination effects on CD4 cells after COVID-19. What these receptors recognize is not known. Clones were read by immunoSEQ multiplex PCR, and TCRdb kept only the in-frame ones, dropping some. The sample yields 55,000 to 80,000 clones, about 80% seen once. Under the ViraFEST assay, PBMC were stimulated with viral peptide pools so that antigen-specific CD4+ T cells expanded. Sequencing was performed afterwards. Culture proceeded for approximately 9 days, and CD4+ T cells were then isolated. Vaccine recipients lacked prior SARS-CoV-2 infection and had negative nucleocapsid antibodies. The sample here was CD4+ T cells from PBMCs cultured with SARS-CoV-2 spike peptides, taken before COVID-19 vaccination. These receptors came from a human donor who received a COVID-19 vaccine.

The chain links TRBV5-1 to TRBJ2-3; D is unclear. V lost 4 bases to trimming and J lost 1 base, with 13 bases between them. CDR3 length: 15 residues. CDR1 and CDR2 from the germline V gene are SGHRS and YFSETQ. The CDR3 region is CASSLTVTRTDTQYF. The DNA for the CDR3 is TGCGCCAGCAGCCTCACGGTTACCCGCACAGATACGCAGTATTTT.

This clone was seen a handful of times. The V gene is TRBV2, the J gene TRBJ2-7, with D tentatively TRBD1 (6 bases). CDR1 is SNHLY and CDR2 is FYNNEI in the germline V gene. The CDR3 consists of 13 residues. V lost 4 bases and J 2 bases, leaving 9 bases between the germline ends. CDR3: CASSGDNPYEQYV. CDR3 sequence (DNA): TGTGCCAGCAGTGGGGACAACCCCTACGAGCAGTACGTC.

In regard to this clone: Other DNA sequences within the sample encode an identical CDR3. This rearrangement joins TRBV12-3 or TRBV12-4 to TRBJ1-1, with a possible D match to TRBD1 (6 bases). Deletions cut 6 bases from V and 3 bases from J, with 8 bases between. The CDR3 extends over 12 amino acids. The CDR3 loop reads CASRGAYTEAFF. The CDR3, as DNA: TGTGCCAGCAGGGGGGCGTACACTGAAGCTTTCTTT.

Of note for this clone: Other DNA sequences of this sample code for an identical CDR3. The rearrangement joins TRBV27 to TRBJ1-2, with 7 bases aligning to TRBD1. The CDR3 runs to 13 residues. The V and J ends lost 4 bases and 4 bases, in that order; junction bases with no gene match: 3. Germline V gene data show CDR1 as MNHEY and CDR2 as SMNVEV (reference sequence). DNA for the CDR3: TGTGCCAGCAGTTCGACAGGGACCTATGGCTACACCTTC. The encoded protein is CASSSTGTYGYTF.

The rearrangement joins TRBV6-5 to TRBJ2-5; D assignment may be TRBD1 or TRBD2 (5 bases each). The length of the CDR3 is 15 residues. V was trimmed by 7 bases and J by 2 bases, leaving 17 bases between them. Germline V gives CDR1 MNHEY, CDR2 SVGAGI. The CDR3 region has the DNA TGTGCCAGCACCGGACGGGACGGATCTCAAGAGACCCAGTACTTC. Translated, it gives CASTGRDGSQETQYF.

The chain uses TRBV12-3 or TRBV12-4 and TRBJ1-2, with no clear D. This CDR3 contains 11 residues. V was pared by 8 bases and J by 6 bases, with 10 bases between. The chain's CDR3 is CASAARHGYTF. In DNA form, the CDR3 reads TGTGCCAGCGCAGCTCGCCATGGCTACACCTTC.

V gene TRBV7-3 combines with J gene TRBJ2-2, with a tentative D call TRBD2 (5 bases). Trimming removed 5 bases from V and 4 bases from J, with 11 bases in between. The CDR3 extends over 14 amino acids. Per the germline V gene, CDR1 is SGHTA and CDR2 is FQGTGA. The chain's CDR3 is CASSRTGSTGELFF. DNA for the CDR3: TGTGCCAGCAGCCGGACGGGGTCCACCGGGGAGCTGTTTTTT.

The chain carries TRBV6-5 and TRBJ1-1; D is uncertain. CDR1 MNHEY and CDR2 SVGAGI come from the germline V gene. The CDR3 has 14 amino acids. The V gene lost 6 bases and the J gene lost 1 base, with 12 bases spanning the gap. CDR3 DNA sequence: TGTGCCAGCAGCTCCAACTTGGGGAACACTGAAGCTTTCTTT. Amino acids: CASSSNLGNTEAFF.

The gene calls are TRBV27 and TRBJ2-7; 7 nucleotides agree with TRBD1. This CDR3 has 14 residues. CDR1 MNHEY and CDR2 SMNVEV come from the germline V gene (reference sequence). V lost 0 bases to trimming and J lost 2 bases; unmatched junction nucleotides: 1. CDR3: CASSLSRGPYEQYV. The CDR3 DNA follows: TGTGCCAGCAGTTTATCGAGGGGGCCCTACGAGCAGTACGTC.

The rearrangement uses TRBV25-1 and TRBJ1-5; tentative D call: TRBD1 (5 bases). This CDR3 is built from 15 residues. Deletions cut 4 bases from V and 1 base from J, with 11 bases between. Germline CDR1 reads MGHDK; CDR2 reads SYGVNS. CDR3 DNA sequence: TGTGCCAGCAGTGTAGGAGGGACCAGCAATCAGCCCCAGCATTTT. It encodes CASSVGGTSNQPQHF.

The genes are TRBV5-1 and TRBJ2-3; D is unclear. Germline V CDR1 and CDR2: SGHRS, YFSETQ. The CDR3 is made up of 18 amino acids. The V end was cut by 0 bases, the J end by 4 bases, with 21 bases between. CDR3 nucleotide sequence: TGCGCCAGCAGCTTGGCGGTAAGTTTTTTTGGTGGGTCAGATACGCAGTATTTT. This encodes CASSLAVSFFGGSDTQYF.

The V call is TRBV5-1, the J call TRBJ2-5; TRBD1 matches at 8 bases. Germline V CDR1 and CDR2: SGHRS, YFSETQ. Losses at the gene ends were 3 bases for V and 5 bases for J; bases not matched to a gene: 6. This CDR3 contains 14 residues. In DNA, the CDR3 is TGCGCCAGCAGCTACCAGGGGGCGCATGAGACCCAGTACTTC. Translation gives CASSYQGAHETQYF.

About this clone itself: The sample carries other DNA sequences with the same CDR3. The chain combines TRBV7-3 with TRBJ1-1; 8 nucleotides match TRBD1. There are 13 residues in the CDR3. Germline assignment: CDR1 SGHTA and CDR2 FQGTGA. With 2 bases clipped from V and 4 bases from J, the junction kept 0 bases outside the gene matches. CDR3 DNA sequence: TGTGCCAGCAGCTTAGGACAGGGCACTGAAGCTTTCTTT. Amino acid sequence: CASSLGQGTEAFF.

CDR3 bases: TGTGCCAGCTCTAGGACGGTCGAGCAGTTCTTC. Translating it yields CASSRTVEQFF. V gene TRBV18 combines with J gene TRBJ2-1; D not certain. The CDR3 is 11 residues long. Per the germline V gene, CDR1 is KGHSH and CDR2 is LQKENI. Trimming removed 6 bases at V and 10 bases at J, with 10 bases between.

The chain has TRBV3-1 (or the pseudogene TRBV3-2) and TRBJ2-2; D unclear. This CDR3 has 15 residues. Germline values: CDR1 LGHDT, CDR2 YNNKEL (reference sequence). V was trimmed by 3 bases and J by 1 base, leaving 9 bases between them. Here the CDR3 DNA reads TGTGCCAGCAGCCAGTACAGACTGAACACCGGGGAGCTGTTTTTT. It is translated as CASSQYRLNTGELFF.

This clone has a handful of counts. The chain recombines TRBV18 with TRBJ1-2, with TRBD1 matching over 8 bases. The J segment lost 3 bases and the V segment lost 8 bases, leaving 5 bases of the junction unmatched. CDR3 size: 13 residues. Per germline, CDR1 KGHSH and CDR2 LQKENI. The CDR3 DNA reads TGTGCCAGCCGTTTGACAGGGGACTATGGCTACACCTTC. Residues: CASRLTGDYGYTF.

This chain uses TRBV10-2 with TRBJ1-1, with no clear D. From germline, CDR1 is WSHSY and CDR2 SAAADI. The CDR3 has 12 residues. Trimming removed 6 bases from V and 0 bases from J, with 5 bases in between. CDR3 nucleotides: TGCGCCAGCAGAGATATGAACACTGAAGCTTTCTTT. Its translation: CASRDMNTEAFF.

This chain links TRBV10-3 with TRBJ1-1; D might be TRBD1 (5 bases). The V and J ends lost 8 bases and 2 bases respectively, with 12 bases between them. The V gene's germline CDR1 is ENHRY and CDR2 SYGVKD. This CDR3 is 13 amino acids long. CDR3 coding DNA: TGTGCCATCTCTTCAGGGCTTAACACTGAAGCTTTCTTT. Translated, it gives CAISSGLNTEAFF.

CDR3 sequence: CASSIAGSLYGYTF. The CDR3 coding sequence is TGTGCCAGTAGTATAGCAGGGTCCCTCTATGGCTACACCTTC. V gene TRBV19 combines with J gene TRBJ1-2, with D possibly being TRBD1 (5 bases). Trimming pared 1 base from V and 4 bases from J, leaving 10 bases between. Germline V gene data show CDR1 as LNHDA and CDR2 as SQIVND (reference sequence). The CDR3 runs 14 residues.

The rearrangement links TRBV9 to TRBJ2-1; maybe TRBD2 (6 bases). The CDR3 consists of 15 residues. V lost 4 bases and J 4 bases, leaving 15 bases between the germline ends. Germline CDR1 reads SGDLS; CDR2 reads YYNGEE. The CDR3 region has the DNA TGTGCCAGCAGCCCTCTCGGCGGGGATTACAATGAGCAGTTCTTC. This translates into CASSPLGGDYNEQFF. The whole variable domain, remainder taken from reference TRBV9 and TRBJ2-1, is DSGVTQTPKHLITATGQRVTLRCSPRSGDLSVYWYQQSLDQGLQFLIQYYNGEERAKGNILERFSAQQFPDLHSELNLSSLELGDSALYFCASSPLGGDYNEQFFGPGTRLTVL.

The chain links TRBV7-3 to TRBJ2-3; the match to TRBD1 covers 7 bases. The V gene end was trimmed by 3 bases and the J gene end by 6 bases; junction bases not matched to a gene: 3. The CDR3 consists of 13 residues. Germline assignment: CDR1 SGHTA and CDR2 FQGTGA. CDR3 region: CASSFDREDTQYF. The CDR3 DNA reads TGTGCCAGCAGCTTTGACAGGGAGGATACGCAGTATTTT.

The rearrangement uses TRBV10-3 and TRBJ2-7; D is uncertain. The germline V gene encodes CDR1 ENHRY and CDR2 SYGVKD. V was trimmed by 6 bases and J by 4 bases, leaving 25 bases between them. The CDR3 is 17 amino acids. The chain's CDR3 is CAISGPDTETTAYEQYV. Written as DNA, the CDR3 is TGTGCCATCAGCGGACCCGACACGGAGACGACGGCGTACGAGCAGTACGTC.

For the CDR3, the DNA is TGTGCCAGCAGCCCTATTGGGGGCCCAGCCCCAGAGACCCAGTACTTC. Protein: CASSPIGGPAPETQYF. V usage is TRBV4-2 and J usage is TRBJ2-5; perhaps TRBD1 as D (6 bases). Germline lookup yields CDR1 LGHNA and CDR2 YNFKEQ. This CDR3 comprises 16 residues. V was cut by 4 bases and J by 4 bases, with 19 bases left in between.

The chain recombines TRBV5-1 with TRBJ2-3; TRBD1 or TRBD2 may be the D gene (6 bases each). V shed 3 bases and J shed 10 bases, with 24 bases lying between them. This CDR3 spans 16 amino acids. Per the germline V gene, CDR1 is SGHRS and CDR2 is YFSETQ. The CDR3 sequence: CASSSAQNRGPGSQYF. In DNA, the CDR3 is TGCGCCAGCAGCTCGGCTCAGAACCGGGGGCCCGGATCGCAGTATTTT.